One sample yielded the 10 T cell receptor beta chains listed below, sequenced in a study of cytomegalovirus exposure and HLA in healthy donors. Both 60 Vbeta primers and 13 Jbeta primers went into the PCR. Measured with immunoSEQ multiplex PCR; TCRdb has only the in-frame clones, and not every one. The sample lists around 80,000 clones, 78% occurring once. Input material: PBMCs. The source of these receptors is a man aged 35 to 55 in good health and CMV-seronegative.

Only a few counts were recorded for this clone. The chain combines TRBV6-1 with TRBJ2-5; TRBD1 agrees at 8 bases. The J call is in doubt because the DNA end fits TRBJ2-7 better. Germline V gives CDR1 MNHNS, CDR2 SASEGT. The CDR3 has 14 residues. CDR3 bases: TGTGCCAGCAGGGGACAGGTCAGCTCCTACGAGCAGTACTTC. Protein: CASRGQVSSYEQYF.

The chain recombines TRBV28 with TRBJ2-5, with D unresolved. The better agreement between TRBJ2-7 and the DNA end casts doubt on the J call. The CDR3 extends over 12 amino acids. CDR1 MDHEN and CDR2 SYDVKM come from the germline V gene. The CDR3: CASSLPRSEQYF. The CDR3 bases are TGTGCCAGCAGCCTTCCGCGGTCCGAGCAGTACTTC.

Written as DNA, the CDR3 is TGTGCCAGCAGCCCATGGGAGAGTCGCGAGCAGTACTTC. This translates into CASSPWESREQYF. This rearrangement joins TRBV7-9 to TRBJ2-5, with D possibly being TRBD2 (5 bases). The better agreement between TRBJ2-7 and the DNA end casts doubt on the J call. There are 13 residues in the CDR3. The germline CDR1 and CDR2 sequences are SEHNR and FQNEAQ (reference sequence).

In DNA, the CDR3 is TGCGCCAGCAGCCTCCGAATAGCGGGAGTCTACGAGCAGTACTTC. Translating gives CASSLRIAGVYEQYF. The chain has TRBV4-1 and TRBJ2-5; 9 bases fit TRBD2. Gene TRBJ2-7 matches the end of the DNA better, so the J call may be wrong. CDR3 size: 15 residues. Germline loops: CDR1 MGHRA, CDR2 YSYEKL.

Comment on this clone: The same CDR3 arises from other DNA sequences in this sample as well. The gene calls are TRBV30 and TRBJ2-3, with D possibly matching TRBD2 (5 bases). With 0 bases removed from V and 0 bases from J, the gap between germline ends came to 13 bases. The length of the CDR3 is 16 residues. CDR1 and CDR2 from the germline V gene are GTSNPN and SVGIG (reference sequence). The CDR3 DNA reads TGTGCCTGGAGTGTACTAAGCGGAACTAGCACAGATACGCAGTATTTT. It specifies CAWSVLSGTSTDTQYF.

As DNA, the CDR3 is TGCGCCAGCAGCCAAGGCTTCCTAGCGGGTGCCTACAATGAGCAGTTCTTC. This translates into CASSQGFLAGAYNEQFF. This chain links TRBV4-1 with TRBJ2-1, with 8 bases identical to TRBD2. The V segment lost 1 base and the J segment 2 bases; nucleotides outside the gene matches: 7. The CDR3 length is 17 residues. Germline V gives CDR1 MGHRA, CDR2 YSYEKL.

This clone was seen a few times. This chain links TRBV2 with TRBJ2-7; 9 positions match TRBD1. V was clipped by 5 bases and J by 1 base; unmatched bases: 6. The CDR3 runs to 15 residues. The germline V gene has CDR1 SNHLY and CDR2 FYNNEI. In DNA form, the CDR3 reads TGTGCCAGCAGTACGACAGGGGGTTTTTCCTACGAGCAGTACTTC. Protein sequence: CASSTTGGFSYEQYF.

Comment on this clone: One junction end does not reproduce the germline sequence, and a read error may be involved. The J gene is TRBJ2-1, the V gene TRBV7-9; tentative D call: TRBD2 (6 bases). The germline gives CDR1 SEHNR, CDR2 FQNEAQ (reference sequence). CDR3 length: 12 residues. The CDR3 region is CASSFGGNAQFF. The CDR3 nucleotides are TGTGCCAGCAGCTTTGGAGGGAATGCGCAGTTCTTC.

The chain carries TRBV11-1 and TRBJ1-2, with TRBD1 as a possible D gene (5 bases). V lost 5 bases to trimming and J lost 4 bases, with 14 bases between them. This CDR3 comprises 14 residues. The V gene's germline CDR1 is SGHAT and CDR2 FQDESV (reference sequence). The DNA of the CDR3 is TGTGCCAGCAGCCGGGGGGGTTCGGGCTATGGCTACACCTTC. This sequence encodes CASSRGGSGYGYTF.

J is TRBJ2-3 and V is TRBV13, with a possible D match to TRBD2 (6 bases). V was pared by 4 bases and J by 6 bases, with 20 bases between. The CDR3 consists of 16 residues. Germline V gene lookup returns CDR1 PRHDT and CDR2 FYEKMQ (reference sequence). The CDR3 spells CASSSHPGLSRDTQYF. CDR3 coding DNA: TGTGCCAGCAGCTCCCACCCCGGACTATCCCGGGATACGCAGTATTTT.